Below, 16 T cell receptor beta chains from the same sample are listed, as sequenced in a study of blood T cells in healthy people across ages. Using a J-beta primer mix together with a sample-barcoded 5' primer, a second PCR was run for about 7 to 12 cycles. TCRdb independently ran MiXCR on the 5' RACE reads; one entry per CDR3 protein. The data hold roughly 700,000 distinct CDR3 sequences, with roughly 49% observed a single time. Sequenced: blood. Every receptor here comes from a woman aged 60 to 75 in good health.

This chain uses TRBV5-1 with TRBJ1-4, with a tentative D call TRBD1 (6 bases). Trimming removed 3 bases at V and 7 bases at J, with 13 bases between. This CDR3 has 14 amino acids. Germline CDR1 reads SGHRS; CDR2 reads YFSETQ. The CDR3, as DNA: TGCGCCAGCAGCTGGACAGAAGGAAGTGAAAAACTGTTTTTT. This translates into CASSWTEGSEKLFF.

This clonotype was counted at least ten times. The V call is TRBV27, the J call TRBJ1-4; D call uncertain. CDR1 MNHEY and CDR2 SMNVEV come from the germline V gene (reference sequence). The CDR3 is made up of 15 amino acids. V was trimmed by 10 bases and J by 8 bases, leaving 23 bases between them. CDR3 DNA: TGTGCCACTGTCGCCCCAATAGGGATGTGGGAAAAACTGTTTTTT. It encodes CATVAPIGMWEKLFF.

This clonotype has ten or more counts. The genes are TRBV29-1 and TRBJ2-2, with D unclear. This CDR3 spans 13 amino acids. CDR1 is SQVTM and CDR2 is ANQGSEA in the germline V gene. CDR3 sequence reads: CSASSLNTGELFF. The CDR3 DNA reads TGCAGTGCCTCATCCTTAAACACCGGGGAGCTGTTTTTT.

This clonotype was picked up a small number of times. The chain combines TRBV7-9 with TRBJ1-1; weak D call: TRBD1 (5 bases). From germline, CDR1 is SEHNR and CDR2 FQNEAQ (reference sequence). Trimming removed 7 bases at V and 5 bases at J, with 11 bases between. This CDR3 region has 12 residues. For the CDR3, the DNA is TGTGCCAGCACCGTTGGGGGTACTGAAGCTTTCTTT. Its translation: CASTVGGTEAFF.

This chain connects TRBV6-6 to TRBJ1-4; no definite D call. The CDR3 contains 14 residues. V gave up 2 bases and J gave up 4 bases, with 8 bases separating them. CDR1 and CDR2 (germline): MNHNY, SVGAGI (reference sequence). CDR3 nucleotide sequence: TGTGCCAGCAGTTACGACGGGCGTAATGAAAAACTGTTTTTT. Encoded protein: CASSYDGRNEKLFF.

To note about this clonotype: At one end, the junction sequence differs from germline, possibly due to a read error. The J gene is TRBJ2-3, the V gene TRBV27; TRBD1 matches 10 bases. Germline V gene sequence: CDR1 MNHEY, CDR2 SMNVEV (reference sequence). CDR3 length: 17 residues. CDR3: CARSSSPGTGAADTQYF. CDR3 nucleotides: TGTGCCCGCAGTTCATCTCCGGGGACAGGGGCCGCAGATACGCAGTATTTT.

The chain combines TRBV20-1 with TRBJ2-3, with TRBD2 matching over 10 bases. The ends lost 3 bases at V and 4 bases at J; junction bases unmatched: 1. There are 13 residues in the CDR3. Per the germline V gene, CDR1 is DFQATT and CDR2 is SNEGSKA (reference sequence). This chain's CDR3 is CSASLAGADTQYF. In DNA form, the CDR3 reads TGCAGTGCTAGTCTAGCGGGAGCAGATACGCAGTATTTT.

This clonotype was counted many times. V and J are TRBV7-8 and TRBJ2-1; 8 bases are shared with TRBD2. Germline V gives CDR1 SGHVS, CDR2 FQNEAQ. This CDR3 has 13 amino acids. Trimming removed 5 bases from V and 7 bases from J; junction bases left unmatched: 4. The CDR3 region has the DNA TGTGCCAGCAGCGTCCTAGCGGGTAATGAGCAGTTCTTC. Its protein is CASSVLAGNEQFF.

Only a few counts were recorded for this clonotype. The rearrangement uses TRBV20-1 and TRBJ1-4, with D perhaps matching TRBD1 (5 bases). CDR1 DFQATT and CDR2 SNEGSKA come from the germline V gene (reference sequence). This CDR3 is 14 amino acids long. V lost 0 bases, J lost 7 bases, and 12 bases lay in between. The CDR3 DNA is TGCAGTGCTAGAGATGGGGGAGCGGGTGAAAAACTGTTTTTT. Translating gives CSARDGGAGEKLFF.

This clonotype showed up just a few times. CDR3: CASSSPGGMGNEQFF. The CDR3 DNA sequence: TGTGCCAGCAGCTCTCCCGGCGGGATGGGCAATGAGCAGTTCTTC. This rearrangement joins TRBV7-3 to TRBJ2-1, with D possibly TRBD2 on 6 matching bases. Trimming removed 4 bases at V and 6 bases at J, with 16 bases between. CDR1 is SGHTA, CDR2 FQGTGA, per germline. The CDR3 loop spans 15 amino acids. Filled out from reference TRBV7-3 and TRBJ2-1, the complete variable domain reads GAGVSQTPSNKVTEKGKYVELRCDPISGHTALYWYRQSLGQGPEFLIYFQGTGAADDSGLPNDRFFAVRPEGSVSTLKIQRTERGDSAVYLCASSSPGGMGNEQFFGPGTRLTVL.

This clonotype was observed a handful of times. For the CDR3, the DNA is TGCGCCAGCAGCTTGGACAGGGGCCACGAGCAGTACTTC. It codes for CASSLDRGHEQYF. The gene calls are TRBV4-3 and TRBJ2-5, with 9 positions matching TRBD1. The tail of the sequence fits TRBJ2-7 better, so the J call may be wrong. The CDR3 consists of 13 residues. The V gene's germline CDR1 is LGHNA and CDR2 YSLEER.

This sequence joins TRBV6-1 and TRBJ1-1; 9 bases are shared with TRBD1. The CDR3 spans 14 residues. V shed 5 bases, J shed 4 bases, and the junction held 5 bases outside the gene matches. Germline CDR1 MNHNS, CDR2 SASEGT. The CDR3 sequence: CASSLTGGTTEAFF. CDR3 DNA sequence: TGTGCCAGCAGTCTGACAGGGGGTACCACTGAAGCTTTCTTT.

The chain employs TRBV7-2 and TRBJ2-1, with TRBD2 matching 11 bases. The trim removed 5 bases at V and 9 bases at J, leaving 3 bases unmatched. Germline V gives CDR1 SGHTA, CDR2 FQGNSA. The CDR3 runs 13 residues. CDR3 region: CASSPLAGVEQFF. The CDR3 bases are TGTGCCAGCAGCCCACTAGCGGGAGTTGAGCAGTTCTTC.

This clonotype occurred many times. This sequence joins TRBV4-2 and TRBJ2-7; the D gene is possibly TRBD1 (6 bases). The CDR3 length is 15 residues. Per germline, CDR1 LGHNA and CDR2 YNFKEQ. V dropped 0 bases and J dropped 1 base, with 10 bases sitting between them. Written as DNA, the CDR3 is TGTGCCAGCAGCCAAGATGAAGGACAGTCCTACGAGCAGTACTTC. Translating gives CASSQDEGQSYEQYF.

Details on this clonotype: A much more abundant neighbour one base away suggests this may be a read error. J is TRBJ2-1 and V is TRBV20-1, with 7 bases identical to TRBD2. The J call may be incorrect, as the DNA end agrees better with TRBJ2-7. Germline V gene sequence: CDR1 DFQATT, CDR2 SNEGSKA (reference sequence). CDR3 length equals 12 residues. The CDR3 is CSARLADNEQYF. The CDR3 DNA reads as TGCAGTGCTAGACTAGCGGACAATGAGCAGTACTTC.

This clonotype was seen more than once but under ten times. The rearrangement links TRBV29-1 to TRBJ2-1; 14 bases align to TRBD2. Germline lookup yields CDR1 SQVTM and CDR2 ANQGSEA. This CDR3 is built from 17 residues. Trimming removed 7 bases from V and 7 bases from J; junction bases left unmatched: 15. The CDR3 sequence: CSAPVPGLAGGSNEQFF. CDR3 nucleotide sequence: TGCAGCGCCCCCGTCCCAGGACTAGCGGGAGGAAGTAATGAGCAGTTCTTC.